These T cell receptor beta chains were read from a single sample in a study of PD-1 blockade in classical Hodgkin lymphoma. Using immunoSEQ multiplex PCR, the repertoire was profiled, and TCRdb retains in-frame clones only, with some absent. Of 20,000 to 25,000 clones listed, 80% were seen once; the top ten hold about 3.1%. The starting material was CD4+ T cells from blood, obtained before the fourth cycle of nivolumab. These receptors were collected from a human donor with classical Hodgkin lymphoma. Each CDR3 is given without its conserved first and last residue. D genes are given only for firm matches.

CDR3 | V | D
ASRRLYTGELF | TRBV2 | NA
ASSPTGGSYNEQF | TRBV4-3 | TRBD1
ASSLNQGETQY | TRBV7-3 | NA
SARTDTQY | TRBV20-1 | NA
AITQTGLSEAF | TRBV10-3 | NA
ASSQGQGRNQPQH | TRBV9 | NA
ASRSRDRMNTEAF | TRBV28 | TRBD1
ASSLAGVGYTEAF | TRBV7-9 | NA
ATSISRAAETQY | TRBV15 | NA
ASSLHLGGYT | TRBV28 | NA
ASSSQGTNYGYT | TRBV19 | TRBD1
ASSLGGLAGNEQF | TRBV7-3 | TRBD2
ASRGTGTGGNQPQH | TRBV6-6 | NA
ASGLLPGPPNGYT | TRBV12-5 | NA
ASSPLEGQETQY | TRBV18 | NA
SVEIAGGDAF | TRBV29-1 | TRBD1
ASSMSGRRYEQF | TRBV19 | NA
ASSLAGGGSNEKLF | TRBV5-4 | NA
ASSRNNEQF | TRBV5-1 | NA
ASSRDSRGGYT | TRBV6-5 | NA
ASSVGAGIVYGYT | TRBV9 | NA
ASSTPTGASGNTIY | TRBV7-2 | NA
ASRPREGLNTEAF | TRBV11-1 | NA
ASSVISGPHNEQF | TRBV9 | TRBD2
ASSSTRGGYT | TRBV5-6 | NA
SVEGRTDTQY | TRBV29-1 | NA
ASSEMSNTGELF | TRBV6-1 | NA
ASSVATGSYNEQF | TRBV2 | NA
ASGLDRVGTEAF | TRBV12-5 | NA
ASAVSTFTGELF | TRBV12-5 | NA
ASSDLRTSEAF | TRBV9 | NA
ASSYSGRRDGYT | TRBV6-5 | NA
ASSYTRERGGYT | TRBV6-5 | NA
ASTRAYDQPQH | TRBV19 | NA
ATALPSGSFGYT | TRBV6-1 | NA